One and the same sample provided the 29 T cell receptor beta chains below, sequenced in a study of Graves' ophthalmopathy and Graves' hyperthyroidism. Amplified TCR beta CDR3 regions were obtained using RNA transcripts as template. HTBI-primed first-round RT-PCR preceded second-round multiplex PCR. MiXCR, applied by TCRdb to the multiplex PCR reads, yields one record per CDR3 protein. The data hold around 1,200,000 distinct CDR3 sequences, with about 40% observed a single time. The sequenced sample was peripheral blood or thyroid tissue (not recorded which). Receptors originate from an adult man with Graves' hyperthyroidism.

This clonotype was picked up many times. An end of the junction differs from the germline gene, which may be a read error. The rearrangement joins TRBV20-1 to TRBJ1-3; D is uncertain. Per germline, CDR1 DFQATT and CDR2 SNEGSKA (reference sequence). The CDR3 has 14 residues. The CDR3 region is CSARVTYSGNTIYF. In DNA, the CDR3 is TGCAGTGCGAGAGTGACTTACTCTGGAAACACCATATATTTT.

This clonotype was recorded at least ten times. This sequence joins TRBV5-5 and TRBJ2-7, with D unclear. V lost 5 bases and J 6 bases, leaving 21 bases between the germline ends. From germline, CDR1 is SGHKS and CDR2 YYEKEE (reference sequence). This CDR3 has 15 amino acids. CDR3 sequence reads: CASSTDGWASIEQYF. CDR3 coding DNA: TGTGCCAGCAGTACGGACGGGTGGGCATCGATCGAGCAGTACTTC.

The rearrangement links TRBV9 to TRBJ1-4, with D perhaps matching TRBD1 (6 bases). The CDR3 has 18 residues. V lost 0 bases and J lost 4, with 19 bases in between. The germline V gene encodes CDR1 SGDLS and CDR2 YYNGEE. CDR3 DNA sequence: TGTGCCAGCAGCGTAGGGCTCCTGGGGGGCAGGAGTAATGAAAAACTGTTTTTT. Translated: CASSVGLLGGRSNEKLFF.

The gene calls are TRBV6-6 and TRBJ2-7, with D unclear. CDR1 and CDR2 from the germline V gene are MNHNY and SVGAGI (reference sequence). The CDR3 loop spans 10 amino acids. Trimming left V 2 bases short and J 9 bases short, with 5 bases between. CDR3: CASSYPLQYF. The CDR3 bases are TGTGCCAGCAGTTACCCGCTGCAGTACTTC.

The rearrangement links TRBV10-3 to TRBJ2-7; D assignment may be TRBD1 or TRBD2 (7 bases each). CDR1 ENHRY and CDR2 SYGVKD come from the germline V gene. Deletions cut 10 bases from V and 6 bases from J, with 19 bases between. The CDR3 is 13 amino acids. CDR3 sequence: CATQGGEAREQYF. The CDR3 nucleotides read TGTGCCACCCAGGGGGGGGAGGCCCGCGAGCAGTACTTC.

This clonotype appeared many times. V and J are TRBV7-2 and TRBJ2-7, with D maybe TRBD1 (5 bases). Germline lookup yields CDR1 SGHTA and CDR2 FQGNSA. The CDR3 spans 15 residues. V was pared by 4 bases and J by 5 bases, with 18 bases between. The CDR3 sequence is CASSSNGLGANEQYF. CDR3 DNA sequence: TGTGCCAGCAGCTCGAACGGCCTAGGGGCGAACGAGCAGTACTTC.

In this sample, this clonotype turned up a few times. V and J are TRBV12-3 or TRBV12-4 and TRBJ1-3; 10 bases agree with TRBD1. This CDR3 has 16 amino acids. V lost 4 bases and J lost 8; bases outside the gene matches: 11. The CDR3 sequence: CASSSPRTGGLDTIYF. DNA for the CDR3: TGTGCCAGCAGTTCCCCTAGGACAGGGGGTCTGGACACCATATATTTT.

This clonotype has ten or more counts. V usage is TRBV10-2 and J usage is TRBJ1-6; D might be TRBD1 (6 bases). This CDR3 region has 12 residues. Trimming cost V 6 bases and J 11 bases, with 11 bases left between them. Germline V gene sequence: CDR1 WSHSY, CDR2 SAAADI. The CDR3 bases are TGCGCCAGCAGCCAGGGGCTAGCACCCCTCCACTTT. This gives the protein CASSQGLAPLHF.

The sample holds many counts of this clonotype. V is TRBV29-1 and J is TRBJ2-7; D possibly corresponds to TRBD2 (6 bases). The CDR3 covers 12 residues. Deletions cut 7 bases from V and 3 bases from J, with 13 bases between. Looked up from germline, CDR1 is SQVTM and CDR2 is ANQGSEA. The CDR3 DNA follows: TGCAGCGGCGGAGGGCAGAACTACGAGCAGTACTTC. This encodes CSGGGQNYEQYF.

Points on this clonotype: It may be a read error: a sequence one base away is much more abundant. The J gene is TRBJ2-5, the V gene TRBV5-4, with D uncertain. The V end lost 3 bases, the J end lost 5 bases, and 11 bases lay between the germline ends. CDR3 size: 13 residues. Germline V gene sequence: CDR1 SGHNT, CDR2 YYREEE (reference sequence). DNA for the CDR3: TGTGCCAGCAGCTCGGTCGAGTGGGAGACCCAGTACTTC. This encodes CASSSVEWETQYF.

Comment on this clonotype: Since a much larger clone is just one base distant, this may be a read error. The chain joins TRBV2 to TRBJ1-1; a weak D match, TRBD1 (5 bases). From germline, CDR1 is SNHLY and CDR2 FYNNEI. V gave up 8 bases and J gave up 5 bases, with 18 bases separating them. The CDR3 has 14 amino acids. CDR3 amino acids: CASPAGAYGTEAFF. In DNA form, the CDR3 reads TGTGCCAGCCCGGCTGGGGCATATGGGACTGAAGCTTTCTTT.

The rearrangement joins TRBV28 to TRBJ2-5, with D maybe TRBD1 (5 bases). Germline-derived CDR1 and CDR2 are MDHEN and SYDVKM. Between the trimmed V and J ends, which lost 5 bases and 4 bases, there was a span of 8 bases. The CDR3 extends over 12 amino acids. In DNA form, the CDR3 reads TGTGCCAGCAGTATCAGGGTAGAGACCCAGTACTTC. Protein sequence: CASSIRVETQYF. Full variable domain (remainder filled in from reference TRBV28 and TRBJ2-5): DVKVTQSSRYLVKRTGEKVFLECVQDMDHENMFWYRQDPGLGLRLIYFSYDVKMKEKGDIPEGYSVSREKKERFSLILESASTNQTSMYLCASSIRVETQYFGPGTRLLVL.

This clonotype was found many times. V usage is TRBV20-1 and J usage is TRBJ2-7; tentative D call: TRBD1 (5 bases). Trimming cost V 0 bases and J 6 bases, with 15 bases left between them. The CDR3 length is 14 residues. Germline V gives CDR1 DFQATT, CDR2 SNEGSKA (reference sequence). This CDR3 reads CSAREVLTGTEQYF. In DNA, the CDR3 is TGCAGTGCTAGAGAGGTCCTTACAGGCACCGAGCAGTACTTC.

This clonotype came up a few times. The gene calls are TRBV11-2 and TRBJ1-3; D may be TRBD1 (6 bases). The CDR3 spans 15 residues. The germline CDR1 and CDR2 sequences are SGHAT and FQNNGV. V shed 5 bases and J shed 6 bases, with 17 bases lying between them. The CDR3 sequence: CASSTPRGSANTIYF. The CDR3 coding sequence is TGTGCCAGCAGCACCCCCAGGGGCTCGGCAAACACCATATATTTT.

At least ten counts were recorded for this clonotype. The rearrangement links TRBV6-5 to TRBJ2-7, with a tentative D call TRBD1 (5 bases). Looked up from germline, CDR1 is MNHEY and CDR2 is SVGAGI. V lost 8 bases to trimming and J lost 0 bases, with 14 bases between them. CDR3 length equals 14 residues. The CDR3 bases are TGTGCCAGCGGTAGGGGCCGGAACTCCTACGAGCAGTACTTC. This translates into CASGRGRNSYEQYF.

The chain combines TRBV6-1 with TRBJ2-7; D is uncertain. Germline V gives CDR1 MNHNS, CDR2 SASEGT. There are 13 residues in the CDR3. V lost 2 bases and J lost 0, with 5 bases in between. DNA for the CDR3: TGTGCCAGCAGTGAACTAACCTCCTACGAGCAGTACTTC. Translating it yields CASSELTSYEQYF.

The genes are TRBV29-1 and TRBJ2-7; tentatively, D is TRBD1 or TRBD2 (5 bases each). Germline CDR1 SQVTM, CDR2 ANQGSEA. V lost 8 bases and J 7 bases, leaving 21 bases between the germline ends. CDR3 length: 13 amino acids. CDR3 nucleotides: TGCAGCAGCCCGGGGCACAGTCTGAGGGAGCAGTACTTC. Its translation is CSSPGHSLREQYF.

This clonotype was recorded a few times. The CDR3 DNA reads TGTGCCAGCAGTTTAGTCGGCGGCACAGATACGCAGTATTTT. Protein sequence: CASSLVGGTDTQYF. V is TRBV6-6 and J is TRBJ2-3; D unclear. Germline CDR1 reads MNHNY; CDR2 reads SVGAGI (reference sequence). The germline V and J ends were trimmed by 4 bases and 1 base, with 9 bases remaining between them. The CDR3 extends over 14 amino acids.

The J gene is TRBJ2-7, the V gene TRBV25-1, with D possibly TRBD1 on 6 matching bases. Germline loops: CDR1 MGHDK, CDR2 SYGVNS. The V gene lost 4 bases and the J gene lost 7 bases, with 17 bases spanning the gap. The CDR3 has 14 residues. The CDR3 nucleotides are TGTGCCAGCAGTGGACAGGTCGGGGCCAATGAGCAGTACTTC. Amino acids: CASSGQVGANEQYF.

The chain employs TRBV20-1 and TRBJ2-7, with D hard to call. Deletions cut 5 bases from V and 5 bases from J, with 13 bases between. The CDR3 consists of 12 residues. Germline CDR1 DFQATT, CDR2 SNEGSKA (reference sequence). CDR3 sequence reads: CSASQSFDEQYF. Here the CDR3 DNA reads TGCAGTGCTTCCCAGTCCTTCGACGAGCAGTACTTC.

This clonotype was detected ten times or more. CDR3 DNA: TGTGCCATCAGCGGACAGCCCAGAAACACTGAAGCTTTCTTT. Translated: CAISGQPRNTEAFF. The chain carries TRBV10-3 and TRBJ1-1; perhaps TRBD1 as D (6 bases). CDR3 length equals 14 residues. V was trimmed by 6 bases and J by 2 bases, leaving 13 bases between them. CDR1 ENHRY and CDR2 SYGVKD come from the germline V gene.

The rearrangement links TRBV18 to TRBJ2-5; no firm D call. Germline-derived CDR1 and CDR2 are KGHSH and LQKENI. V was cut by 4 bases and J by 3 bases, with 9 bases left in between. This CDR3 comprises 13 residues. The CDR3 is CASSLSQEETQYF. CDR3 nucleotides: TGTGCCAGCTCACTTTCCCAGGAAGAGACCCAGTACTTC. Full variable domain (outside the CDR3, taken from reference TRBV18 and TRBJ2-5): NAGVMQNPRHLVRRRGQEARLRCSPMKGHSHVYWYRQLPEEGLKFMVYLQKENIIDESGMPKERFSAEFPKEGPSILRIQQVVRGDSAAYFCASSLSQEETQYFGPGTRLLVL.

The CDR3 region has the DNA TGTGCCACCAGCAGAGCGTCAGCAGGCATGAACACTGAAGCTTTCTTT. Its protein product is CATSRASAGMNTEAFF. The chain carries TRBV15 and TRBJ1-1, with unresolved D. The CDR3 covers 16 residues. The V and J ends lost 1 base and 0 bases respectively, with 12 bases between them. CDR1 and CDR2 (germline): LNHNV, YYDKDF (reference sequence).

The chain uses TRBV10-2 and TRBJ2-2; 7 bases match TRBD2. Trimming cost V 8 bases and J 6 bases; bases outside gene matches: 9. From germline, CDR1 is WSHSY and CDR2 SAAADI. This CDR3 has 14 residues. CDR3 region: CASGRGRGAGELFF. In DNA form, the CDR3 reads TGCGCCAGCGGGCGGGGCCGGGGGGCCGGGGAGCTGTTTTTT.

This clonotype turned up a few times. V usage is TRBV6-5 and J usage is TRBJ1-5; 9 bases line up with TRBD1. The ends lost 0 bases at V and 10 bases at J; junction bases unmatched: 7. The CDR3 has 15 residues. Germline assignment: CDR1 MNHEY and CDR2 SVGAGI. The CDR3 nucleotides are TGTGCCAGCAGTTACTCGAGCGACAGGGGGTACCCCCAGCATTTT. Translated: CASSYSSDRGYPQHF.

A remark on this clonotype: This may stem from a read error, because a much larger clone lies one nucleotide away. The chain carries TRBV7-9 and TRBJ2-7, with D uncertain. Looked up from germline, CDR1 is SEHNR and CDR2 is FQNEAQ (reference sequence). V shed 6 bases and J shed 5 bases, with 20 bases lying between them. The CDR3 contains 15 residues. In DNA, the CDR3 is TGTGCCAGCAGTTCCCGAGGTGGCGACGGGCACGAGCAGTACTTC. Protein product: CASSSRGGDGHEQYF.

This clonotype showed up just a few times. The V call is TRBV7-9, the J call TRBJ1-5; possibly TRBD1 for D (6 bases). The CDR3 loop spans 14 amino acids. The germline gives CDR1 SEHNR, CDR2 FQNEAQ (reference sequence). Trimming removed 5 bases at V and 5 bases at J, with 13 bases between. The CDR3: CASSPTGRDQPQHF. The CDR3, as DNA: TGTGCCAGCAGCCCTACAGGGAGGGATCAGCCCCAGCATTTT.

Ten or more counts support this clonotype. The CDR3 loop is CASSLRSTSGRYEQYF. In nucleotides, the CDR3 is TGTGCCAGCAGCTTAAGATCGACTAGCGGGAGATACGAGCAGTACTTC. The chain is built from TRBV7-9 and TRBJ2-7; the match to TRBD2 covers 12 bases. From germline, CDR1 is SEHNR and CDR2 FQNEAQ (reference sequence). J was trimmed by 4 bases and V by 2 bases; bases with no gene match: 6. This CDR3 is built from 16 residues.

Comments on this clonotype: One base away lies a much larger clone, so this may be a sequencing read error. The chain recombines TRBV10-3 with TRBJ2-2; no definite D call. This CDR3 spans 12 amino acids. The V gene lost 10 bases and the J gene lost 2 bases, with 8 bases spanning the gap. The germline CDR1 and CDR2 sequences are ENHRY and SYGVKD. CDR3 nucleotide sequence: TGTGCCACCCAGGACAACACCGGGGAGCTGTTTTTT. It codes for CATQDNTGELFF.